This T cell receptor beta chain stems from a study of cytotoxic CD8 clonotypes in ibrutinib-treated CLL. Looking at the study overall: Partial responses numbered around 24 and complete responses 2; after a median around 68 months, about 14 stayed remitted and around 12 progressed.

Turning to this clone: Its antigen is unknown.

In germline, CDR1 is MNHEY, CDR2 SMNVEV (reference sequence). The CDR3 is 13 residues long. Trimming left V 5 bases short and J 5 bases short, with 13 bases between. General study points: Sustained-remission patients were sampled at different times than progressing patients were.

Profiled with immunoSEQ multiplex PCR; TCRdb holds only in-frame clones, not every one. The sample lists 250,000 to 350,000 clones, around 69% occurring once. The source was PBMCs, collected at disease progression, from a patient treated with ibrutinib. The genes are TRBV27 and TRBJ2-7; D tentatively reads TRBD1 or TRBD2 (5 bases each). The source is a human donor with chronic lymphocytic leukemia. CDR3 in DNA: TGTGCCAGCAGTAGGGGACGGCTGAACGAGCAGTACTTC. This codes for CASSRGRLNEQYF.